Here is one TCR beta chain with its context. Its antigen is unknown. The germline CDR1 and CDR2 sequences are SGHAT and FQDESV (reference sequence). The CDR3 is 16 residues long. Trimming took off 2 bases at V and 4 bases at J, with 17 bases between the two ends. Treatment: oral pan-JAK inhibitor, 5-10 mg twice daily. The data belong to a study of CD8+ T cells in alopecia areata. Sequencing templates came from extracted RNA that was reverse transcribed into cDNA. Clones were read by immunoSEQ multiplex PCR, and TCRdb kept only the in-frame ones, dropping some. Of about 150,000 clones in the sample, roughly two thirds were seen once. General study findings and limits: Elevated clonality characterized lesional scalp relative to normal scalp, particularly in alopecia totalis/universalis.

The material sequenced was CD4+ T cells sorted from blood, taken at week 4, from a patient treated with tofacitinib. The chain joins TRBV11-1 to TRBJ1-1, with D tentatively TRBD1 (6 bases). This sequence was found in a human donor with alopecia areata. Here the CDR3 reads CASSLRRGSVGTEAFF. The CDR3 region has the DNA TGTGCCAGCAGCTTAAGGAGGGGGAGTGTAGGCACTGAAGCTTTCTTT. Looking up the rest from reference TRBV11-1 and TRBJ1-1 gives the full variable domain: EAEVAQSPRYKITEKSQAVAFWCDPISGHATLYWYRQILGQGPELLVQFQDESVVDDSQLPKDRFSAERLKGVDSTLKIQPAELGDSAMYLCASSLRRGSVGTEAFFGQGTRLTVV.